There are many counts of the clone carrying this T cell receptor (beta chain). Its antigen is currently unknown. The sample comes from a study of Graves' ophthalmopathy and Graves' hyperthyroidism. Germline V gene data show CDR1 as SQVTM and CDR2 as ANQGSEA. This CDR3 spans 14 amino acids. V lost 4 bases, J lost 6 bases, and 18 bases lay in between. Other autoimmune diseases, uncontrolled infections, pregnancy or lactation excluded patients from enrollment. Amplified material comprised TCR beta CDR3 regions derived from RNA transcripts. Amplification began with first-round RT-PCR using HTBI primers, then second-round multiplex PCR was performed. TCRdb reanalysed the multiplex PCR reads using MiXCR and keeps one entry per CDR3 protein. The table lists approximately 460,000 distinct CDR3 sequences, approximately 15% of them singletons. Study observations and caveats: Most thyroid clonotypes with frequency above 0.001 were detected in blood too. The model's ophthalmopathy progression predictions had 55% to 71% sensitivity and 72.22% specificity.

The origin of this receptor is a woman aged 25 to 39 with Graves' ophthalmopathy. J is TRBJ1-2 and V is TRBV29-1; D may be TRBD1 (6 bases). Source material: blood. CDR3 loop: CSVVAQGRSNGYTF. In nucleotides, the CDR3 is TGCAGCGTTGTCGCCCAGGGGAGATCGAATGGCTACACCTTC.